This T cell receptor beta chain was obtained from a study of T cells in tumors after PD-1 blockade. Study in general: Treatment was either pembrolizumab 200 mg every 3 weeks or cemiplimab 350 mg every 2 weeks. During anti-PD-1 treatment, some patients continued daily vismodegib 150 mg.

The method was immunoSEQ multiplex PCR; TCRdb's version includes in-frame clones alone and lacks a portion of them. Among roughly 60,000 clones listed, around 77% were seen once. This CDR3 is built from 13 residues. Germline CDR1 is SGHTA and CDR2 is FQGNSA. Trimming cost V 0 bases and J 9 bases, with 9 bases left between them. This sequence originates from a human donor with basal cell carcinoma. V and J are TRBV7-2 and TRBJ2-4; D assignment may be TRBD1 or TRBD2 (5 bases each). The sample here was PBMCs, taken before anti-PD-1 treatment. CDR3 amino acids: CASSLAPGSIQYF. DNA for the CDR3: TGTGCCAGCAGCTTAGCGCCAGGGAGCATTCAGTACTTC.